The present TCR beta chain was sequenced within a study of CD8+CD57+ T cells in acquired aplastic anemia. About the study: Sorted CD4+ and CD8+ cells yielded DNA averaging approximately 3.5 ug. CD4+ reads averaged roughly 9.9 million in healthy donors.

TCR beta VDJ and CDR3 profiling used genomic DNA as template. MiXCR, applied by TCRdb to the reads, yields one record per CDR3 protein. The sample carries approximately 50,000 distinct CDR3 sequences, around 72% recorded once. This clonotype was observed a handful of times. The germline V gene has CDR1 SEHNR and CDR2 FQNEAQ (reference sequence). The germline V and J ends were trimmed by 6 bases and 2 bases, with 13 bases remaining between them. The CDR3 totals 14 residues. The clonotype originates from a human donor in good health, serving as a control. Input material: sorted CD4+, CD8+, or CD8+CD57+ T cells (not recorded which) from PBMCs. The chain employs TRBV7-9 and TRBJ2-5, with D perhaps assigned TRBD1 or TRBD2 (6 bases each). CDR3 sequence reads: CASRTGAQQETQYF. DNA for the CDR3: TGTGCCAGCAGGACGGGGGCGCAACAAGAGACCCAGTACTTC.